The next 15 T cell receptor beta chains were all read from a single sample in a study of OX40 agonist ivuxolimab in advanced cancers. Assay: immunoSEQ multiplex PCR; the TCRdb copy retains only in-frame clones and omits some. The sample has about 7,000 clones; 65% to 80% are singletons. The input for sequencing was CD4+ or CD8+ T cells sorted from blood, taken in a trial of the OX40 agonist ivuxolimab. These receptors were collected from an adult with an advanced solid tumor such as melanoma, head and neck, liver or kidney cancer.

This clone rates as medium-sized. This rearrangement joins TRBV7-3 to TRBJ2-1, with D maybe TRBD2 (6 bases). Trimming took 4 bases from V and 4 from J, leaving 14 bases between them. The CDR3 spans 15 residues. CDR1 and CDR2 (germline): SGHTA, FQGTGA. DNA for the CDR3: TGTGCCAGCAGCTCCGGGACTGGGGTTTACAATGAGCAGTTCTTC. Encoded protein: CASSSGTGVYNEQFF.

The gene calls are TRBV7-9 and TRBJ2-1; a possible D gene is TRBD2 (6 bases). The length of the CDR3 is 13 residues. Looked up from germline, CDR1 is SEHNR and CDR2 is FQNEAQ (reference sequence). Deletions cut 4 bases from V and 4 bases from J, with 8 bases between. CDR3 in DNA: TGTGCCAGCAGCTCGGGACTTTACAATGAGCAGTTCTTC. This sequence encodes CASSSGLYNEQFF.

CDR3 coding DNA: TGTGCCAGTAGTATTTTGTTCGTAGGGGCCAACGTCCTGACTTTC. Translating gives CASSILFVGANVLTF. The V gene is TRBV19, the J gene TRBJ2-6, with D unclear. CDR1 and CDR2 from the germline V gene are LNHDA and SQIVND (reference sequence). There are 15 residues in the CDR3. Trimming removed 3 bases from V and 4 bases from J, with 10 bases in between.

This chain links TRBV6-5 with TRBJ1-2; no reliable D call. The CDR3 consists of 12 residues. Germline V gives CDR1 MNHEY, CDR2 SVGAGI. The germline V and J ends were trimmed by 6 bases and 3 bases, with 8 bases remaining between them. Here the CDR3 DNA reads TGTGCCAGCAGCCCCGTGGACTATGGCTACACCTTC. Translating gives CASSPVDYGYTF.

This clone showed up just a few times. This chain uses TRBV6-4 with TRBJ2-2; a weak D match, TRBD2 (6 bases). The V gene's germline CDR1 is MRHNA and CDR2 SNTAGT. The ends were cut back, 3 bases at V and 1 base at J, with 9 bases in the middle. CDR3 length: 15 residues. The CDR3 is CASSESEGNTGELFF. CDR3 DNA: TGTGCCAGCAGTGAATCGGAGGGGAACACCGGGGAGCTGTTTTTT.

Only a few counts were recorded for this clone. The CDR3 loop reads CARYGQRGEQYF. In DNA, the CDR3 is TGTGCCAGATACGGACAGCGAGGCGAGCAGTACTTC. The chain has TRBV2 and TRBJ2-7, with D perhaps matching TRBD1 (6 bases). CDR1 is SNHLY, CDR2 FYNNEI, per germline. The CDR3 loop spans 12 amino acids. V was clipped by 9 bases and J by 6 bases, with 15 bases between them.

The rearrangement joins TRBV4-2 to TRBJ2-7; 14 nucleotides agree with TRBD2. This CDR3 region has 16 residues. Germline CDR1 is LGHNA and CDR2 is YNFKEQ. V gave up 0 bases and J gave up 3 bases; unmatched junction bases: 1. The CDR3 loop is CASSQDGTSGSYEQYF. The DNA for the CDR3 is TGTGCCAGCAGCCAAGATGGGACTAGCGGGAGCTACGAGCAGTACTTC.

This clone was detected only a few times. CDR3 DNA sequence: TGTGCCAGCAGGGGGCCCGGGGAGCTGTTTTTT. Its translation is CASRGPGELFF. The chain carries TRBV5-6 and TRBJ2-2, with D possibly TRBD1 on 5 matching bases. The germline V and J ends were trimmed by 5 bases and 6 bases, with 5 bases remaining between them. Germline V CDR1 and CDR2: SGHDT, YYEEEE. CDR3 size: 11 residues. The full variable domain, completed using reference TRBV5-6 and TRBJ2-2, is DAGVTQSPTHLIKTRGQQVTLRCSPKSGHDTVSWYQQALGQGPQFIFQYYEEEERQRGNFPDRFSGHQFPNYSSELNVNALLLGDSALYLCASRGPGELFFGEGSRLTVL.

For this clone: Sequence at one end of the junction differs from germline and may be a read error. This chain joins TRBV7-7 and TRBJ2-2, with 12 bases matching TRBD2. The CDR3 runs to 17 residues. Germline V CDR1 and CDR2: SSHAT, FNYEAQ (reference sequence). Here the CDR3 reads CASSSETSGRYTGELFF. Here the CDR3 DNA reads TGTGCTAGCAGCTCCGAGACTAGCGGGAGATACACCGGGGAGCTGTTTTTT.

V gene TRBV28 combines with J gene TRBJ1-1, with 7 bases that match TRBD1. The CDR3 extends over 16 amino acids. The junction had 12 bases not matched to a gene; V was cut back by 5 bases and J by 3 bases. Germline V lookup: CDR1 MDHEN, CDR2 SYDVKM. CDR3: CASSPPGAGGYTEAFF. The CDR3 region has the DNA TGTGCCAGCAGTCCCCCTGGAGCAGGGGGGTACACTGAAGCTTTCTTT.

The CDR3 loop is CASSLWSGSPLHF. The CDR3 DNA is TGTGCCAGCAGCTTATGGAGTGGTTCACCCCTCCACTTT. V gene TRBV7-3 combines with J gene TRBJ1-6, with no clear D. Germline V gene lookup returns CDR1 SGHTA and CDR2 FQGTGA. The CDR3 runs to 13 residues. Trimming removed 2 bases at V and 9 bases at J, with 8 bases between.

The chain employs TRBV12-5 and TRBJ2-5, with D possibly being TRBD1 (5 bases). CDR3 length equals 16 residues. V was trimmed by 0 bases and J by 3 bases, leaving 14 bases between them. Germline V gene sequence: CDR1 LGHNT, CDR2 FRNRAP. The CDR3 coding sequence is TGTGCTAGTGGTTTGGTAGCAGGGTCCTTTAAAGAGACCCAGTACTTC. Amino acids: CASGLVAGSFKETQYF. Looking up the rest from reference TRBV12-5 and TRBJ2-5 gives the full variable domain: DARVTQTPRHKVTEMGQEVTMRCQPILGHNTVFWYRQTMMQGLELLAYFRNRAPLDDSGMPKDRFSAEMPDATLATLKIQPSEPRDSAVYFCASGLVAGSFKETQYFGPGTRLLVL.

This clone was seen just once. V and J are TRBV10-3 and TRBJ1-2; D is possibly TRBD1 (6 bases). Trimming pared 4 bases from V and 5 bases from J, leaving 14 bases between. The CDR3 totals 14 residues. Germline values: CDR1 ENHRY, CDR2 SYGVKD. CDR3 amino acids: CAISVARGWYGYTF. CDR3 in DNA: TGTGCCATCAGTGTGGCCAGGGGCTGGTATGGCTACACCTTC.

This clone has only one observation. V gene TRBV29-1 combines with J gene TRBJ2-2, with D possibly matching TRBD2 (6 bases). In germline, CDR1 is SQVTM, CDR2 ANQGSEA. The V end was cut by 4 bases, the J end by 5 bases, with 17 bases between. This CDR3 has 15 residues. The CDR3 reads CSVGLNGRGTGELFF. CDR3 DNA sequence: TGCAGCGTTGGTCTGAACGGGAGAGGAACCGGGGAGCTGTTTTTT.

The J gene is TRBJ2-1, the V gene TRBV7-9, with D unresolved. The V gene lost 3 bases and the J gene lost 0 bases, with 9 bases spanning the gap. CDR3 length: 15 residues. The V gene's germline CDR1 is SEHNR and CDR2 FQNEAQ (reference sequence). The CDR3 loop reads CASSLSQVSYNEQFF. The CDR3 bases are TGTGCCAGCAGCTTGTCTCAGGTCTCCTACAATGAGCAGTTCTTC.